The 11 T cell receptor beta chains below all came from one sample that was sequenced in a study of Ad26.COV2.S vaccination and SARS-CoV-2 variants. The assay was immunoSEQ multiplex PCR, and TCRdb's table has in-frame clones only and misses some. This sample has hundreds of thousands of clones, with around 89% found just once. As for treatment: some 20 received Ad26.COV2.S at low or high dose, single or two shots; roughly five received placebo; per-sample allocation not given. Samples came from day 63 after the first vaccine or placebo injection. The source was peripheral blood, collected in a trial of Ad26.COV2.S vaccine versus placebo. The receptors derive from a person aged 18 to 59 who received the Ad26.COV2.S COVID-19 vaccine or a placebo.

CDR3 sequence reads: CASSQGSQGHQPQHF. The CDR3 bases are TGTGCCAGCAGCCAAGGTTCGCAGGGCCATCAGCCCCAGCATTTT. The genes are TRBV3-1 (or the pseudogene TRBV3-2) and TRBJ1-5; D is perhaps TRBD1 (5 bases). Trimming took 1 base from V and 5 from J, leaving 12 bases between them. The CDR3 is 15 residues long. Per the germline V gene, CDR1 is LGHDT and CDR2 is YNNKEL (reference sequence).

The rearrangement uses TRBV5-1 and TRBJ1-2; D possibly corresponds to TRBD1 (5 bases). Trimming stripped 4 bases from V and 4 bases from J, with 14 bases between. CDR1 SGHRS and CDR2 YFSETQ come from the germline V gene. The CDR3 loop spans 14 amino acids. In DNA, the CDR3 is TGCGCCAGCAGCCGCGACAGTCTTGGCTATGGCTACACCTTC. Its translation: CASSRDSLGYGYTF.

V is TRBV19 and J is TRBJ2-6, with D hard to call. This CDR3 has 14 residues. Trimming stripped 9 bases from V and 0 bases from J, with 9 bases between. Germline assignment: CDR1 LNHDA and CDR2 SQIVND (reference sequence). For the CDR3, the DNA is TGTGCCAGCGTCAGAGACTCTGGGGCCAACGTCCTGACTTTC. Protein product: CASVRDSGANVLTF.

V and J are TRBV6-2 or TRBV6-3 and TRBJ2-2; D possibly corresponds to TRBD1 (6 bases). V lost 6 bases to trimming and J lost 5 bases, with 16 bases between them. Per the germline V gene, CDR1 is MNHEY and CDR2 is SVGEGT. The CDR3 has 15 residues. DNA for the CDR3: TGTGCCAGCAGCCCCCTAGGGGGAAAGACCGGGGAGCTGTTTTTT. It encodes CASSPLGGKTGELFF.

The chain uses TRBV7-8 and TRBJ2-1, with 8 bases matching TRBD1. Germline CDR1 is SGHVS and CDR2 is FQNEAQ. The CDR3 sequence is 17 residues long. V gave up 2 bases and J gave up 6 bases; unmatched junction bases: 12. CDR3 nucleotides: TGTGCCAGCAGCTTAAATTTTGGAGGACAGGGATCCAATGAGCAGTTCTTC. Translation: CASSLNFGGQGSNEQFF.

The V and J genes are TRBV27 and TRBJ2-1; 11 bases align to TRBD2. Germline V CDR1 and CDR2: MNHEY, SMNVEV (reference sequence). V lost 4 bases, J lost 0 bases, and 5 bases stayed unmatched. The CDR3 is made up of 17 amino acids. The CDR3 region has the DNA TGTGCCAGCAGTTCCGCCGGGACTAGCGGCTCCTACAATGAGCAGTTCTTC. Its translation is CASSSAGTSGSYNEQFF.

V gene TRBV5-1 combines with J gene TRBJ2-3; either TRBD1 or TRBD2 may supply D (5 bases each). Trimming pared 4 bases from V and 2 bases from J, leaving 11 bases between. Per the germline V gene, CDR1 is SGHRS and CDR2 is YFSETQ. The CDR3 length is 14 residues. CDR3 bases: TGCGCCAGCAGCAGGGACGGATACACAGATACGCAGTATTTT. This translates into CASSRDGYTDTQYF.

The chain carries TRBV2 and TRBJ1-5; unclear D gene. The V gene lost 2 bases and the J gene lost 2 bases, with 7 bases spanning the gap. The CDR3 loop spans 14 amino acids. Germline V gene sequence: CDR1 SNHLY, CDR2 FYNNEI. The CDR3: CASSEWERNQPQHF. CDR3 bases: TGTGCCAGCAGTGAATGGGAACGCAATCAGCCCCAGCATTTT.

There are a few counts of this clone. The chain has TRBV2 and TRBJ1-6; TRBD1 is a possible D gene (6 bases). The CDR3 contains 14 residues. Germline assignment: CDR1 SNHLY and CDR2 FYNNEI. V was shortened by 2 bases and J by 10 bases, with 12 bases between the two germline ends. The CDR3 reads CASSERQGRSPLHF. The CDR3 DNA sequence: TGTGCCAGCAGTGAACGGCAGGGGCGGTCACCCCTCCACTTT.

CDR3 nucleotides: TGTGCCAGCAGCTTATGGCACAGGGAAAGTGAGCAGTTCTTC. It specifies CASSLWHRESEQFF. This sequence joins TRBV11-3 and TRBJ2-1; possible D gene TRBD1, 6 bases. This CDR3 has 14 amino acids. In germline, CDR1 is SGHNT, CDR2 YENEEA. Trimming removed 2 bases at V and 9 bases at J, with 14 bases between.

V gene TRBV20-1 combines with J gene TRBJ1-3; D remains unclear. V was shortened by 3 bases and J by 2 bases, with 2 bases between the two germline ends. This CDR3 spans 11 amino acids. Germline V gene lookup returns CDR1 DFQATT and CDR2 SNEGSKA (reference sequence). The DNA of the CDR3 is TGCAGTGCTAGTGCTGGAAACACCATATATTTT. As protein: CSASAGNTIYF.